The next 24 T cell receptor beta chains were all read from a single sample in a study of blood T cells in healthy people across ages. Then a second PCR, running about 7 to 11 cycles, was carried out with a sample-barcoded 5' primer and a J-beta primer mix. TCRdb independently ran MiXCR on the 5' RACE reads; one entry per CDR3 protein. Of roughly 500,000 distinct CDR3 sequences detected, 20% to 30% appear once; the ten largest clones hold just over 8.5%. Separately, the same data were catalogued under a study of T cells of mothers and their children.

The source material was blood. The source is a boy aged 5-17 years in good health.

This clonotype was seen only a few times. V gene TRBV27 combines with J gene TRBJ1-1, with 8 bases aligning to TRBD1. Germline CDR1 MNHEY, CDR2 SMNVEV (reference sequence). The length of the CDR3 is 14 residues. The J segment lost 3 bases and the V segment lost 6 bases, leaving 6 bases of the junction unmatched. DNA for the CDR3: TGTGCCAGCAGCCGGACAGGGCTCGACACTGAAGCTTTCTTT. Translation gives CASSRTGLDTEAFF.

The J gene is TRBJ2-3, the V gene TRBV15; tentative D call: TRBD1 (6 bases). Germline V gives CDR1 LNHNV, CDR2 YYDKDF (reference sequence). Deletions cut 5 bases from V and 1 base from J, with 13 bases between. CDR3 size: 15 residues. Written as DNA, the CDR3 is TGTGCCACCAGCTCCTTCAGGGGAGGCACAGATACGCAGTATTTT. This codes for CATSSFRGGTDTQYF.

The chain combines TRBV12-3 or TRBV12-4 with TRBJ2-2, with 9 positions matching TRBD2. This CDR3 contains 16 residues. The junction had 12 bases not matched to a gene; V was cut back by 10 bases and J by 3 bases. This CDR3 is CATRSSGSVDTGELFF. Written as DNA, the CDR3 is TGTGCCACCCGGAGTAGCGGGAGTGTCGACACCGGGGAGCTGTTTTTT.

Here the CDR3 DNA reads TGTGCCAGCAGCTTAGCATCGCGGGGGGCCTCGAACACCGGGGAGCTGTTTTTT. Translation gives CASSLASRGASNTGELFF. This chain connects TRBV7-9 to TRBJ2-2; 8 bases line up with TRBD2. J gave up 0 bases and V 0 bases, and 6 bases lay outside the gene matches. The CDR3 consists of 18 residues. Germline CDR1 is SEHNR and CDR2 is FQNEAQ (reference sequence). The full variable domain, with the rest looked up from reference TRBV7-9 and TRBJ2-2, is DTGVSQNPRHKITKRGQNVTFRCDPISEHNRLYWYRQTLGQGPEFLTYFQNEAQLEKSRLLSDRFSAERPKGSFSTLEIQRTEQGDSAMYLCASSLASRGASNTGELFFGEGSRLTVL.

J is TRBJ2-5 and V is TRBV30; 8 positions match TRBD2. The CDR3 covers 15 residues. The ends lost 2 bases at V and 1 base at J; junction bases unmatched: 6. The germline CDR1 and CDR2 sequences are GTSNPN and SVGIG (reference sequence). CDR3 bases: TGTGCCTGGAGTTTCATCGGGGGGGCCCAAGAGACCCAGTACTTC. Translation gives CAWSFIGGAQETQYF.

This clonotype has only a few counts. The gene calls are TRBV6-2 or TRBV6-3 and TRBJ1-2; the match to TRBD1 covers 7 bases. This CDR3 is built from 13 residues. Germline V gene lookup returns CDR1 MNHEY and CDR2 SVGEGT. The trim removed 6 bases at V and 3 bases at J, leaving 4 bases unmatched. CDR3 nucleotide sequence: TGTGCCAGCAGGTGGACAGGAGACTATGGCTACACCTTC. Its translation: CASRWTGDYGYTF.

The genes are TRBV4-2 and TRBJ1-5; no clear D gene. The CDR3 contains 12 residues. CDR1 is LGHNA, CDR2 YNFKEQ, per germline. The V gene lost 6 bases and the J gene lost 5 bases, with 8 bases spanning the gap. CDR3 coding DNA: TGTGCCAGCAGTGAGTGGGATCAGCCCCAGCATTTT. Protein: CASSEWDQPQHF.

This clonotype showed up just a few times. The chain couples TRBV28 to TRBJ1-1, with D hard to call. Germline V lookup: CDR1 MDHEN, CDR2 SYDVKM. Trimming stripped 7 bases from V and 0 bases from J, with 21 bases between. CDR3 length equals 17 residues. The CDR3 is CASTPLGSQNMNTEAFF. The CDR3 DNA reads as TGTGCCAGCACCCCTCTCGGGAGCCAGAACATGAACACTGAAGCTTTCTTT.

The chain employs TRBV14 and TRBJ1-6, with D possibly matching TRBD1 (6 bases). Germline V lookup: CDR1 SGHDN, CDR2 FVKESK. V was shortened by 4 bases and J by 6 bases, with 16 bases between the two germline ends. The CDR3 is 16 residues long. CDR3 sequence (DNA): TGTGCCAGCAGCCGATACCCGACAGGACCTAATTCACCCCTCCACTTT. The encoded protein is CASSRYPTGPNSPLHF. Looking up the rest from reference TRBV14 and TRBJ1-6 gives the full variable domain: EAGVTQFPSHSVIEKGQTVTLRCDPISGHDNLYWYRRVMGKEIKFLLHFVKESKQDESGMPNNRFLAERTGGTYSTLKVQPAELEDSGVYFCASSRYPTGPNSPLHFGNGTRLTVT.

CDR3 protein: CASSSDRVISYEQYF. In DNA form, the CDR3 reads TGTGCCAGCAGCTCGGACAGGGTAATCTCCTACGAGCAGTACTTC. The V gene is TRBV7-9, the J gene TRBJ2-7, with 8 nucleotides matching TRBD1. Per the germline V gene, CDR1 is SEHNR and CDR2 is FQNEAQ (reference sequence). V shed 4 bases and J 0 bases; nucleotides not matched to a gene: 5. The CDR3 sequence is 15 residues long.

The CDR3 DNA sequence: TGTGCCAGCAGTCCCCAAACAGGAAACTACGAGCAGTACTTC. It codes for CASSPQTGNYEQYF. This rearrangement joins TRBV12-3 or TRBV12-4 to TRBJ2-5; perhaps TRBD1 as D (5 bases). Near its end, the DNA agrees better with TRBJ2-7, so the J call may be wrong. This CDR3 contains 14 residues.

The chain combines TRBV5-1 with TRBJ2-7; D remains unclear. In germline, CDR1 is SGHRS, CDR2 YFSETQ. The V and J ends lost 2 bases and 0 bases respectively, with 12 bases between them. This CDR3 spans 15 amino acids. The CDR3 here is CASSLVTVGSYEQYF. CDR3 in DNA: TGCGCCAGCAGCTTAGTCACAGTTGGCTCCTACGAGCAGTACTTC. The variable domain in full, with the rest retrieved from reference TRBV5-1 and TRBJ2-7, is KAGVTQTPRYLIKTRGQQVTLSCSPISGHRSVSWYQQTPGQGLQFLFEYFSETQRNKGNFPGRFSGRQFSNSRSEMNVSTLELGDSALYLCASSLVTVGSYEQYFGPGTRLTVT.

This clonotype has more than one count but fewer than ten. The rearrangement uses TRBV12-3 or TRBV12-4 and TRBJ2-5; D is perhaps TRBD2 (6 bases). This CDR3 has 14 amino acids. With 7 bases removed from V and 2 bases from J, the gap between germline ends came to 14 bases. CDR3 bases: TGTGCCAGCAATCCTAGCGACATACAAGAGACCCAGTACTTC. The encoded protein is CASNPSDIQETQYF.

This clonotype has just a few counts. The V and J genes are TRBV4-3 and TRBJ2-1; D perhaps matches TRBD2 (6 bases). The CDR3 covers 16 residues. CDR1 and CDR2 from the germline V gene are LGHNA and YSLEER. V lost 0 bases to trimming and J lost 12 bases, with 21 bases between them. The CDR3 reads CASSQDQSVAGIRQFF. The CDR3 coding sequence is TGCGCCAGCAGCCAAGATCAATCGGTGGCGGGGATAAGGCAGTTCTTC.

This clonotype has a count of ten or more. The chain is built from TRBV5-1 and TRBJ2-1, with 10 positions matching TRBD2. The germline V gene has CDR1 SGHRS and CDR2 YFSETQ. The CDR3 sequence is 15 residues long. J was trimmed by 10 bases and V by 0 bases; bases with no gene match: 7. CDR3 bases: TGCGCCAGCAGCTTGGTGCTAGCGGGGGCAGGGGAGCAGTTCTTC. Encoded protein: CASSLVLAGAGEQFF.

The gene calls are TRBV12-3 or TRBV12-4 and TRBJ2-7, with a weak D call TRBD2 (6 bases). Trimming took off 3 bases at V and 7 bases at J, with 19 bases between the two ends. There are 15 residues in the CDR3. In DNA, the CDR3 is TGTGCCAGCAGTTTCAGGGACTCTTCGGCGATGGAGCAGTACTTC. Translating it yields CASSFRDSSAMEQYF.

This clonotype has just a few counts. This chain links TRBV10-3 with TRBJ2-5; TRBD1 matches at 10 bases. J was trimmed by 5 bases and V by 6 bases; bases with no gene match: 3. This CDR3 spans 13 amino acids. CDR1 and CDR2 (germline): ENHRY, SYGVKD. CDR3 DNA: TGTGCCATCAGGGGACAGGGGTGGGAGACCCAGTACTTC. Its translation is CAIRGQGWETQYF.

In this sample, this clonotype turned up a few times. The CDR3, as DNA: TGCGCCAGCAGCTTGTGGGGGGACGAGCGGCTCGCCGCAGATACGCAGTATTTT. Translation gives CASSLWGDERLAADTQYF. J is TRBJ2-3 and V is TRBV5-1; tentative D call: TRBD2 (6 bases). Trimming shortened V by 1 base and J by 4 bases, and 22 bases separated the two germline ends. This CDR3 region has 18 residues. Germline CDR1 SGHRS, CDR2 YFSETQ.

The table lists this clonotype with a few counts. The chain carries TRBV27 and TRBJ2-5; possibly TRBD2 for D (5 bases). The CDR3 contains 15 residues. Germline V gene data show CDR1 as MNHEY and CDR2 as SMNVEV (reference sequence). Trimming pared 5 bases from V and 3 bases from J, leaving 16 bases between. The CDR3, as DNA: TGTGCCAGCAGTCCCTTCAGGACGGGGAAAGAGACCCAGTACTTC. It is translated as CASSPFRTGKETQYF.

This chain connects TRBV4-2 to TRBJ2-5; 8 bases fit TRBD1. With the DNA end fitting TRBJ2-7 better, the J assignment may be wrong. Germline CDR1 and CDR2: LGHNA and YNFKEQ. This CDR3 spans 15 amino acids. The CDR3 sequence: CASSSHRDRNYEQYF. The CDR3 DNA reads TGTGCCAGCAGCTCACACCGGGACAGGAACTACGAGCAGTACTTC.

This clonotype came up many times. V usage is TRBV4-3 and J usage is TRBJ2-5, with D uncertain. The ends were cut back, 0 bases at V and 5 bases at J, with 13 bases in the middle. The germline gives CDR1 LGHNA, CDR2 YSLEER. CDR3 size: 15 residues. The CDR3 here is CASSQDVFDRETQYF. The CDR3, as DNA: TGCGCCAGCAGCCAAGATGTATTTGATCGGGAGACCCAGTACTTC.

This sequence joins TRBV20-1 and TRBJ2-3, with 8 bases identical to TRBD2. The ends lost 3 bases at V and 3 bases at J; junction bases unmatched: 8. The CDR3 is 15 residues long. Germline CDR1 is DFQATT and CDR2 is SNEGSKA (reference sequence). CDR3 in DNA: TGCAGTGCTAGTTCCGGGGGGGCCACGACAGATACGCAGTATTTT. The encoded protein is CSASSGGATTDTQYF.

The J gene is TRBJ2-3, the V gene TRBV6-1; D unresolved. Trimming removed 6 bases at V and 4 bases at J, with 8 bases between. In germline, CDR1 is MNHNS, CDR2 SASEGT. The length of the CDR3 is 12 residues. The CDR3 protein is CASRLLADTQYF. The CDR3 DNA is TGTGCCAGCAGACTCCTAGCAGATACGCAGTATTTT.

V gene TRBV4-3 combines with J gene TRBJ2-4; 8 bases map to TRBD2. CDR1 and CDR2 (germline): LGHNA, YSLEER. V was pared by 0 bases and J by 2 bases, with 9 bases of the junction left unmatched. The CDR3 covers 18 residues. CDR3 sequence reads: CASSQDTRLAFPKNIQYF. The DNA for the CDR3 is TGCGCCAGCAGCCAAGACACTCGACTAGCGTTTCCCAAAAACATTCAGTACTTC.